This T cell receptor (beta chain) emerged from a study of patients and donors after allogeneic stem cell transplantation. TCRdb redid the calling of the RT-PCR reads with MiXCR, one entry per CDR3 protein. The data contain about 74,000 distinct CDR3 sequences, around 27% of them singletons. Per the germline V gene, CDR1 is SGHRS and CDR2 is YFSETQ. The length of the CDR3 is 12 residues. Trimming shortened V by 4 bases and J by 8 bases, and 12 bases separated the two germline ends. This clonotype was counted a few times. The sequence was collected from a human donor who was either an allogeneic HSCT recipient or a stem cell or donor lymphocyte infusion donor (not recorded which). It is not recorded whose cells these are; they may come from a transplant donor. J is TRBJ1-2 and V is TRBV5-1; possible D gene TRBD1, 6 bases. The sequencing sample was made of blood, either unsorted or a sorted T cell fraction (not recorded which). CDR3 region: CASSAEGDGYTF. CDR3 sequence (DNA): TGCGCCAGCAGCGCCGAGGGGGACGGCTACACCTTC.